Following are 23 T cell receptor beta chains from one sample sequenced in a study of T cell repertoires in cytomegalovirus infection. TCRdb itself ran the reads through MiXCR, one entry per CDR3 protein. The sample includes roughly 730,000 distinct CDR3 sequences, 30% to 35% of them seen just once. Their cognate antigens are unknown. The specimen was cultured PBMCs, collected from culture after CMV antigen stimulation. The receptors come from a human donor in good health (CMV status not recorded). Some clones in this sample may be carry-over from other donors' samples.

This clonotype was counted a few times. This chain links TRBV6-2 or TRBV6-3 with TRBJ2-7; D is tentatively TRBD1 or TRBD2 (5 bases each). Germline V gene data show CDR1 as MNHEY and CDR2 as SVGEGT. CDR3 length: 13 amino acids. V was trimmed by 8 bases and J by 3 bases, leaving 14 bases between them. CDR3 bases: TGTGCCAGCTCCGGGACCGGGCACTACGAGCAGTACTTC. It is translated as CASSGTGHYEQYF.

The V call is TRBV28, the J call TRBJ2-3, with 9 bases lining up with TRBD2. The CDR3 is 15 amino acids. From germline, CDR1 is MDHEN and CDR2 SYDVKM. V lost 4 bases, J lost 6 bases, and 8 bases stayed unmatched. The CDR3 DNA reads as TGTGCCAGCAGTTCGTATAGCGGGGGAAGGGATACGCAGTATTTT. It specifies CASSSYSGGRDTQYF.

V is TRBV5-1 and J is TRBJ1-2; a possible D gene is TRBD1 (6 bases). From germline, CDR1 is SGHRS and CDR2 YFSETQ. The CDR3 covers 15 residues. Trimming took off 5 bases at V and 6 bases at J, with 20 bases between the two ends. DNA for the CDR3: TGCGCCAGCAGGGATCAGACCGGACAGCTTCATGGCTACACCTTC. This codes for CASRDQTGQLHGYTF.

The chain recombines TRBV2 with TRBJ2-5, with TRBD2 identical over 7 bases. Per germline, CDR1 SNHLY and CDR2 FYNNEI. Trimming at V came to 10 bases and at J to 5 bases, leaving 13 bases not matched to a gene. The CDR3 is 14 amino acids. The CDR3, as DNA: TGTGCCACCCTAGGACTAGTATCGTCGGAGACCCAGTACTTC. This codes for CATLGLVSSETQYF.

The V gene is TRBV7-2, the J gene TRBJ2-3; a weak D match, TRBD2 (6 bases). CDR1 is SGHTA, CDR2 FQGNSA, per germline. CDR3 length: 17 residues. V was pared by 1 base and J by 5 bases, with 19 bases between. CDR3 bases: TGTGCCAGCAGCTTAGTCTCGGGCTTTGTTAGCGGAGATACGCAGTATTTT. This codes for CASSLVSGFVSGDTQYF.

The chain uses TRBV6-8 and TRBJ2-7; the match to TRBD2 covers 7 bases. The germline CDR1 and CDR2 sequences are MNHGY and SAAAGT. CDR3 length: 16 amino acids. With V trimmed by 0 bases and J by 3 bases, 8 bases remained unmatched. The DNA of the CDR3 is TGTGCCAGCAGTTACTCGGTCGGACTAGTTATCTACGAGCAGTACTTC. The encoded protein is CASSYSVGLVIYEQYF.

This clonotype appeared a single time. The J gene is TRBJ2-1, the V gene TRBV12-5, with D tentatively TRBD2 (5 bases). V lost 6 bases, J lost 7 bases, and 13 bases lay in between. Per the germline V gene, CDR1 is LGHNT and CDR2 is FRNRAP. This CDR3 spans 13 amino acids. CDR3 sequence: CASGPPSGNEQFF. DNA of the CDR3: TGTGCTAGTGGCCCCCCGTCGGGGAATGAGCAGTTCTTC.

CDR3 DNA sequence: TGTGCCAGCAGTCCTAGACCCCCTAGCGGGAGGGAGCAGTTCTTC. Its protein is CASSPRPPSGREQFF. V is TRBV12-3 or TRBV12-4 and J is TRBJ2-1; 11 bases line up with TRBD2. CDR3 length equals 15 residues. V lost 5 bases to trimming and J lost 10 bases; unmatched junction nucleotides: 10.

This clonotype was counted between two and nine times. The J gene is TRBJ2-2, the V gene TRBV19, with TRBD1 identical over 9 bases. This CDR3 has 14 amino acids. V dropped 5 bases and J dropped 7; count of bases not matched to a gene: 5. Germline CDR1 and CDR2: LNHDA and SQIVND (reference sequence). DNA for the CDR3: TGTGCCAGTAGTCCCGGGACAGGGTACGGGGAGCTGTTTTTT. Translation gives CASSPGTGYGELFF.

This rearrangement joins TRBV7-8 to TRBJ2-3, with TRBD2 as a possible D gene (6 bases). The V end was cut by 5 bases, the J end by 6 bases, with 15 bases between. The CDR3 extends over 14 amino acids. CDR1 and CDR2 from the germline V gene are SGHVS and FQNEAQ. The CDR3 is CASSSGPQGDTQYF. As DNA, the CDR3 is TGTGCCAGCAGCAGCGGGCCCCAAGGGGATACGCAGTATTTT. The whole variable domain, filled in from reference TRBV7-8 and TRBJ2-3, reads GAGVSQSPRYKVAKRGQDVALRCDPISGHVSLFWYQQALGQGPEFLTYFQNEAQLDKSGLPSDRFFAERPEGSVSTLKIQRTQQEDSAVYLCASSSGPQGDTQYFGPGTRLTVL.

This clonotype was picked up a small number of times. This chain joins TRBV7-2 and TRBJ1-5; D not certain. From germline, CDR1 is SGHTA and CDR2 FQGNSA. The CDR3 contains 15 residues. V was trimmed by 2 bases and J by 0 bases, leaving 8 bases between them. CDR3 DNA sequence: TGTGCCAGCAGCTTAATGGCAGCTAGCAATCAGCCCCAGCATTTT. Its translation: CASSLMAASNQPQHF.

V is TRBV11-2 and J is TRBJ2-7; 7 bases match TRBD2. Looked up from germline, CDR1 is SGHAT and CDR2 is FQNNGV. The CDR3 is made up of 15 amino acids. J lost 2 bases, V lost 6 bases, and 10 bases had no gene match. CDR3 nucleotides: TGTGCCAGCAGTTCCCTAGCGGAGCCGCCCTACGAGCAGTACTTC. Protein: CASSSLAEPPYEQYF.

The rearrangement links TRBV10-3 to TRBJ1-1; D not certain. CDR3 length: 13 amino acids. Trimming removed 4 bases at V and 2 bases at J, with 8 bases between. CDR1 is ENHRY, CDR2 SYGVKD, per germline. CDR3 sequence (DNA): TGTGCCATCAGTGTGGTCCTTAACACTGAAGCTTTCTTT. Amino acid sequence: CAISVVLNTEAFF.

The chain is built from TRBV2 and TRBJ2-7, with 8 nucleotides matching TRBD1. Trimming removed 6 bases from V and 6 bases from J; junction bases left unmatched: 4. The CDR3 extends over 12 amino acids. CDR1 and CDR2 (germline): SNHLY, FYNNEI. The CDR3 nucleotides read TGTGCCAGCAGAGAGACAGGGGTCGAGCAGTACTTC. It translates to CASRETGVEQYF.

This clonotype was found a few times. V is TRBV12-5 and J is TRBJ2-7, with 8 bases that match TRBD1. The CDR3 covers 16 residues. In germline, CDR1 is LGHNT, CDR2 FRNRAP. After removal of 1 base from V and 4 bases from J, the junction contained 9 bases not matched to a gene. In DNA, the CDR3 is TGTGCTAGTGGTTTGGCGACAGGGGCAGAGAATTACGAGCAGTACTTC. It encodes CASGLATGAENYEQYF.

In this sample, this clonotype turned up a few times. V gene TRBV6-6 combines with J gene TRBJ1-2, with D maybe TRBD1 (5 bases). Trimming took off 5 bases at V and 8 bases at J, with 12 bases between the two ends. This CDR3 contains 12 residues. Germline V gene sequence: CDR1 MNHNY, CDR2 SVGAGI (reference sequence). The DNA of the CDR3 is TGTGCCAGCAGTGAGCTAGGGGTGGGCTACACCTTC. Residues: CASSELGVGYTF.

In this sample, this clonotype turned up a few times. This rearrangement joins TRBV24-1 to TRBJ1-5; TRBD1 matches at 10 bases. The germline V gene has CDR1 KGHDR and CDR2 SFDVKD. This CDR3 spans 15 amino acids. Trimming took 7 bases from V and 3 from J; bases not matched to a gene: 5. CDR3 nucleotides: TGTGCCACCAGCGTCGGACAGGGGGTCAATCAGCCCCAGCATTTT. Protein: CATSVGQGVNQPQHF.

V is TRBV7-2 and J is TRBJ2-5, with D hard to call. The V gene's germline CDR1 is SGHTA and CDR2 FQGNSA. V shed 5 bases and J shed 5 bases, with 9 bases lying between them. This CDR3 is 12 amino acids long. The CDR3 DNA reads TGTGCCAGCAGCACCCTCGGGGAGACCCAGTACTTC. It encodes CASSTLGETQYF. Supplemented by reference TRBV7-2 and TRBJ2-5, the full variable domain reads GAGVSQSPSNKVTEKGKDVELRCDPISGHTALYWYRQSLGQGLEFLIYFQGNSAPDKSGLPSDRFSAERTGGSVSTLTIQRTQQEDSAVYLCASSTLGETQYFGPGTRLLVL.

This clonotype has more than one count but fewer than ten. Here the CDR3 reads CASSYDRAKNIQYF. CDR3 in DNA: TGTGCCAGCAGTTACGACAGGGCCAAAAACATTCAGTACTTC. The chain links TRBV6-6 to TRBJ2-4, with TRBD1 as a possible D gene (6 bases). The V gene's germline CDR1 is MNHNY and CDR2 SVGAGI (reference sequence). Trimming left V 2 bases short and J 1 base short, with 6 bases between. CDR3 length: 14 amino acids.

This clonotype was observed a handful of times. V is TRBV20-1 and J is TRBJ2-1, with 13 bases matching TRBD2. CDR3 length equals 18 residues. Germline CDR1 reads DFQATT; CDR2 reads SNEGSKA (reference sequence). Unmatched junction bases numbered 10, after V lost 5 bases and J lost 0 bases. CDR3 amino acids: CSAPGRLAGGSSYNEQFF. In DNA form, the CDR3 reads TGCAGTGCTCCCGGGCGACTAGCGGGAGGAAGCTCCTACAATGAGCAGTTCTTC.

There are many counts of this clonotype. V usage is TRBV7-2 and J usage is TRBJ2-2; 9 nucleotides align to TRBD2. The CDR3 contains 15 residues. Germline trimming cut 1 base from V and 8 bases from J; bases unmatched to any gene: 5. Looked up from germline, CDR1 is SGHTA and CDR2 is FQGNSA. Here the CDR3 reads CASSLGLAGSGELFF. DNA of the CDR3: TGTGCCAGCAGCTTAGGTCTAGCGGGATCAGGGGAGCTGTTTTTT.

This sequence joins TRBV6-5 and TRBJ2-7, with D possibly matching TRBD1 (6 bases). CDR3 length: 14 residues. Germline V gives CDR1 MNHEY, CDR2 SVGAGI. The V end lost 5 bases, the J end lost 0 bases, and 11 bases lay between the germline ends. The CDR3 region is CASSTRQVSYEQYF. The CDR3, as DNA: TGTGCCAGCAGTACCAGACAGGTCTCCTACGAGCAGTACTTC.

The rearrangement links TRBV7-2 to TRBJ1-2; 8 bases align to TRBD1. V was pared by 4 bases and J by 3 bases, with 4 bases of the junction left unmatched. CDR3 length equals 14 residues. Germline assignment: CDR1 SGHTA and CDR2 FQGNSA. The CDR3 DNA follows: TGTGCCAGCAGCTATCGACAGGGGCACTATGGCTACACCTTC. Its translation is CASSYRQGHYGYTF. The entire variable domain, with the rest obtained from reference TRBV7-2 and TRBJ1-2, is as follows: GAGVSQSPSNKVTEKGKDVELRCDPISGHTALYWYRQSLGQGLEFLIYFQGNSAPDKSGLPSDRFSAERTGGSVSTLTIQRTQQEDSAVYLCASSYRQGHYGYTFGSGTRLTVV.